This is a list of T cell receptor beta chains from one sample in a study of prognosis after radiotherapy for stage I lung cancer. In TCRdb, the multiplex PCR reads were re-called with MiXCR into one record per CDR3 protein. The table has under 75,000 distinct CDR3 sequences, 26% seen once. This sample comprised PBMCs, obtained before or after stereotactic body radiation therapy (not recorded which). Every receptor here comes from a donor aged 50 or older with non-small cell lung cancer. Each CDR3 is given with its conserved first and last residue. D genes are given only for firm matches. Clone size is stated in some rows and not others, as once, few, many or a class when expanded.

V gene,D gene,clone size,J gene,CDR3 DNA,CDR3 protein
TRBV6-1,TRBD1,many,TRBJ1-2,TGTGCCAGCAGTGAAGTCATGGGGCTGTTCGACAGGGCTTTTGGCTACACCTTC,CASSEVMGLFDRAFGYTF
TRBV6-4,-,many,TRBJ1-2,TGTGCCAGCACCCTGGGCGGGGGGTCACCACCCTATGGCTACACCTTC,CASTLGGGSPPYGYTF
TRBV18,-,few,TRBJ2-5,TGTGCCAGCTCACCTTCAAGGGCGCAAGAGACCCAGTACTTC,CASSPSRAQETQYF
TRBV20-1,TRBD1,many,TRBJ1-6,TGCAGTGCTAGACCCCACGGACAGGGTAATTCACCCCTCCACTTT,CSARPHGQGNSPLHF
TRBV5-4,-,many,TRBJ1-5,TGTGCCAGCAGCAGCCAGGGGTACGATCAGCCCCAGCATTTT,CASSSQGYDQPQHF
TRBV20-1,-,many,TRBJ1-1,TGCAGTGCTAGAATCGGAGGAGGGAACACTGAAGCTTTCTTT,CSARIGGGNTEAFF
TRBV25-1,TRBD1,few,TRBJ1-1,TGTGCCAGCAGTGAATCCGGGACAGGGGAGGGCGCTTTCTTT,CASSESGTGEGAFF
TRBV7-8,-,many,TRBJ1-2,TGTGCCAGCAGCATCGGACAAGAAGCTTTTGGCTACACCTTC,CASSIGQEAFGYTF
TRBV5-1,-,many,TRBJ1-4,TGCGCCAGCAGCTTGGGGACAGATAATGAAAAACTGTTTTTT,CASSLGTDNEKLFF
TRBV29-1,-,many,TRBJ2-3,TGCAGCGTTGAAAAGGGTAGGGCAAGGGTTAGCACAGATACGCAGTATTTT,CSVEKGRARVSTDTQYF
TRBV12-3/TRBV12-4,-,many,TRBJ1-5,TGTGCCAGCAGTTTACTAAACCGCCCAAATCAGCCCCAGCATTTT,CASSLLNRPNQPQHF
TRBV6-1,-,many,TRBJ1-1,TGTGCCAGCAGTGAATTTGGTTCGAACACTGAAGCTTTCTTT,CASSEFGSNTEAFF
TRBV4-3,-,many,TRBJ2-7,TGCGCCAGCAGCCAAGCGATGGTAGGCCCCTACGAGCAGTACTTC,CASSQAMVGPYEQYF
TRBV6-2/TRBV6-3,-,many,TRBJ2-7,TGTGCCAGCAGCCCTCACACCGGGACGGCCTCCTACGAGCAGTACTTC,CASSPHTGTASYEQYF
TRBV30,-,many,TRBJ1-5,TGTGCCTGGAGTGTAAGCGGTCAGCCCCAGCATTTT,CAWSVSGQPQHF
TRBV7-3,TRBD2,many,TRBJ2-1,TGTGCCAGCAGCAACAGCGGGGGGACCTACAATGAGCAGTTCTTC,CASSNSGGTYNEQFF
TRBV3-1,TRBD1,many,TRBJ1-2,TGTGCCAGCAGCCGGGAGACCCGGACAGGGCGGCCGTATCTCGGAGGCTACACCTTC,CASSRETRTGRPYLGGYTF
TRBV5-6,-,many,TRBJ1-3,TGTGCCAGCAGCTGGTCGGGCTCTGGAAACACCATATATTTT,CASSWSGSGNTIYF
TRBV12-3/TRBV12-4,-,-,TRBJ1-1,TGTGCCAGCAGTTACGGGTGGGGGACTGAAGCTTTCTTT,CASSYGWGTEAFF
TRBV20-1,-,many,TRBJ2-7,TGCAGTGCTAGAGGACCAGTCGAGCAGTACTTC,CSARGPVEQYF
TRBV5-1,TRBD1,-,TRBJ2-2,TGCGCCAGCAGAGAACGACAGGGTGGCACCGGGGAGCTGTTTTTT,CASRERQGGTGELFF
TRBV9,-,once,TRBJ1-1,TGTGCCAGCAGCTCCGGACAGTTGGCCTCTGAAGCTTTCTTT,CASSSGQLASEAFF
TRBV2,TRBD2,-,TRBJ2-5,TGTGCCACCTTTAGCGGGGGGGCCAGGGAGACCCAGTACTTC,CATFSGGARETQYF
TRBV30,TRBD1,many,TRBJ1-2,TGTGCCTGGAGGGGGGACAGGACTTTCTATGGCTACACCTTC,CAWRGDRTFYGYTF
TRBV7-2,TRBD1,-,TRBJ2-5,TGTGCCAGCAGCTTACCGGGACAGGGGCCGGGGGAGACCCAGTACTTC,CASSLPGQGPGETQYF
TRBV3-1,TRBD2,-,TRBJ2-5,TGTGCCAGCATCTCGACTAACGGGGGGGCCCAAGAGACCCAGTACTTC,CASISTNGGAQETQYF
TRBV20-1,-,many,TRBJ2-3,TGCAGTGCTAGAGTTACAGGGTCAGATACGCAGTATTTT,CSARVTGSDTQYF
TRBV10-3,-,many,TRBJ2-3,TGTGCCATCAGTGACGGGGGCTCACAGAATACGCAGTATTTT,CAISDGGSQNTQYF
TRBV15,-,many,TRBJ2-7,TGTGCCACCAGCAGAGATATCGGTTCGGCAGGGGCCTACGAGCAGTACTTC,CATSRDIGSAGAYEQYF
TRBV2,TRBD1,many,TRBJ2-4,TGTGCCAGCAGGATCACAGGGGCTGCCAAAAACATTCAGTACTTC,CASRITGAAKNIQYF
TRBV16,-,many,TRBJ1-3,TGTGCCAGCAGCGGGACTACTGGAGACACCATATATTTT,CASSGTTGDTIYF
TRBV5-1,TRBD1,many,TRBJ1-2,TGCGCCAGCAGCTTGGCCAGTACGGACAGGGTATACCCTAACTATGGCTACACCTTC,CASSLASTDRVYPNYGYTF
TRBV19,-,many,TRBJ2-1,TGTGCCAGTAGTATGGTTCTCCGTGGAAGCAATGAGCAGTTCTTC,CASSMVLRGSNEQFF
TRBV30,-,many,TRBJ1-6,TGTGCCTGGAGTCAGGGACCCTCGAATTCACCCCTCCACTTT,CAWSQGPSNSPLHF
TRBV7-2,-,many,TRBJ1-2,TGTGCCAGCAGCTTACCCGATCGGAGGGATGGCTACACCTTC,CASSLPDRRDGYTF
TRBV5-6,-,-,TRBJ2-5,TGTGCCAGGAGCTTACAGGGAGAGACCCAGTACTTC,CARSLQGETQYF
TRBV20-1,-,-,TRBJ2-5,TGCAGTGCTGGTGACAGGGGAGGGGAGACCCAGTACTTC,CSAGDRGGETQYF
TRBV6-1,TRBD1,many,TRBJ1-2,TGTGCCAGCAGTGAAGTGGCCAGGACAGGGGGAGGCTACACCTTC,CASSEVARTGGGYTF
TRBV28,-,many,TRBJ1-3,TGTGCCAGCAGTTATATCGGAGGGCAGTTCTCTGGAAACACCATATATTTT,CASSYIGGQFSGNTIYF
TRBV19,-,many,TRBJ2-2,TGTGCCAGTAGTCAAGTCCCCTTGACAGGTCACACCGGGGAGCTGTTTTTT,CASSQVPLTGHTGELFF
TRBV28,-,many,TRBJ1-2,TGTGCCGGCAGATCCATAGGGGTTTACTATGGCTACACCTTC,CAGRSIGVYYGYTF
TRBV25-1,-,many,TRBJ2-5,TGTGCCAGCAGTGAACAGGGCAGGGAGACCCAGTACTTC,CASSEQGRETQYF
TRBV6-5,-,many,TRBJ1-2,TGTGCCAGCAGTTACCTGGACAGTTCCAACTATGGCTACACCTTC,CASSYLDSSNYGYTF
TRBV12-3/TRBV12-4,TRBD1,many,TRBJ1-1,TGTGCCAGCAGCGAGACAGGGCAAAAGACGGCTTTCTTT,CASSETGQKTAFF
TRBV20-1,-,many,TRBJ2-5,TGCAGTGCCCTTGCCGTCGACAGCCAAGAGACCCAGTACTTC,CSALAVDSQETQYF
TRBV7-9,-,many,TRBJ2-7,TGTGCCAGCAGCTCGGGACGTCTTACCTACGAGCAGTACTTC,CASSSGRLTYEQYF
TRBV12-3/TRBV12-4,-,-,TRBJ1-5,TGTGCCAGCAGTTTCGGGGACAATAAGCCCCAGCATTTT,CASSFGDNKPQHF
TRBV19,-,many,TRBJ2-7,TGTGCCAGTAGTCCACGACAGGTGTCAACCTACGAGCAGTACTTC,CASSPRQVSTYEQYF
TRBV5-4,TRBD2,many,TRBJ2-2,TGTGCCAGCAGCCCAGCGGGGGTGAACACCGGGGAGCTGTTTTTT,CASSPAGVNTGELFF
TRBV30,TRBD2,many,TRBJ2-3,TGTGCCTGGAACCTAGCGGGGGGCACAGATACGCAGTATTTT,CAWNLAGGTDTQYF
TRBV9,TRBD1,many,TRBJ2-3,TGTGCCAGCAGCGTACCTACTAAGACAGGGGGACGGGATACGCAGTATTTT,CASSVPTKTGGRDTQYF
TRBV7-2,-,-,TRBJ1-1,TGTTCCAGCAGCCTCAGGATGAACACTGAAGCTTTCTTT,CSSSLRMNTEAFF
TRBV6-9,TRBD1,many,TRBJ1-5,TGTGCCAGCAGTTCTTATGGACAGGGGGCAGGTCAGCCCCAGCATTTT,CASSSYGQGAGQPQHF
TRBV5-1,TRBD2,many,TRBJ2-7,TGCGCCAGCAGCTTAGCTAGCGGGGGGGCTTACGAGCAGTACTTC,CASSLASGGAYEQYF
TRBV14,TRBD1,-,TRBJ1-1,TGTGCCAGCAGCCAAGGTCCCCCTGGACAGGGGGCGTTTGAAGCTTTCTTT,CASSQGPPGQGAFEAFF